This paragraph reports one T cell receptor beta chain. These data originate in a study of blood T cell repertoires in COVID-19. Overall study: The origin of the acute and convalescent COVID-19 samples was the United States, Italy and Spain.

CDR3 length: 12 residues. V was clipped by 5 bases and J by 7 bases, with 9 bases between them. Germline CDR1 and CDR2: MDHEN and SYDVKM. The data were produced by immunoSEQ multiplex PCR, yet TCRdb's version contains in-frame clones alone and is incomplete. The sample includes approximately 58,000 clones, 90% to 95% of them seen just once. This receptor was identified in a human donor in a cohort sampled during active COVID-19. The chain uses TRBV28 and TRBJ1-5, with D possibly being TRBD1 (6 bases). Sequencing used peripheral blood. This CDR3 is CASSQQGQPQHF. The CDR3 bases are TGTGCCAGCAGTCAACAGGGACAGCCCCAGCATTTT. The whole variable domain, filled in from reference TRBV28 and TRBJ1-5, reads DVKVTQSSRYLVKRTGEKVFLECVQDMDHENMFWYRQDPGLGLRLIYFSYDVKMKEKGDIPEGYSVSREKKERFSLILESASTNQTSMYLCASSQQGQPQHFGDGTRLSIL.